A single TCR beta chain is shown here with its context. These data belong to a study of blood T cell repertoires in COVID-19. The protocol was immunoSEQ multiplex PCR, while the TCRdb copy is restricted to in-frame clones and leaves out a portion. The data contain roughly 130,000 clones, approximately 83% of them seen just once; the ten biggest clones take up about 16%. Trimming removed 8 bases from V and 4 bases from J; junction bases left unmatched: 14. The CDR3 extends over 15 amino acids. The V gene's germline CDR1 is MNHEY and CDR2 SVGAGI. Material: peripheral blood. The V call is TRBV6-5, the J call TRBJ2-7, with 7 bases matching TRBD1. This sequence originates from a woman aged 50 to 60 with acute or convalescent COVID-19. The CDR3 DNA reads TGTGCCAGCGATCCCGGGACAGCCTCGGGGTACGAGCAGTACTTC. Its translation is CASDPGTASGYEQYF.